The 10 T cell receptor beta chains below were found in one sample sequenced in a study of OX40 agonist ivuxolimab in advanced cancers. Clones were sequenced by immunoSEQ multiplex PCR, and TCRdb holds only the in-frame ones, with some missing. The data show 25,000 to 30,000 clones, around 79% seen once. The specimen comprised CD4+ or CD8+ T cells sorted from blood, sampled in a trial of the OX40 agonist ivuxolimab. These receptors came from an adult with an advanced solid tumor such as melanoma, head and neck, liver or kidney cancer.

V usage is TRBV9 and J usage is TRBJ2-1; 7 nucleotides match TRBD1. The CDR3 consists of 17 residues. The germline CDR1 and CDR2 sequences are SGDLS and YYNGEE. After removal of 4 bases from V and 0 bases from J, the junction contained 10 bases not matched to a gene. The CDR3 here is CASSYRQGPSSYNEQFF. As DNA, the CDR3 is TGTGCCAGCAGCTACCGACAGGGACCCTCCTCCTACAATGAGCAGTTCTTC.

The chain carries TRBV27 and TRBJ2-1; 8 positions agree with TRBD2. V trimming: 2 bases; J trimming: 8 bases; junction bases outside the gene matches: 8. This CDR3 has 15 residues. Per the germline V gene, CDR1 is MNHEY and CDR2 is SMNVEV (reference sequence). This CDR3 is CASSLDAGTSYEQFF. In DNA, the CDR3 is TGTGCCAGCAGTTTAGACGCAGGGACTAGTTATGAGCAGTTCTTC.

The rearrangement joins TRBV9 to TRBJ2-1; D possibly matches TRBD1 or TRBD2 (5 bases each). Trimming shortened V by 3 bases and J by 5 bases, and 15 bases separated the two germline ends. Germline V gene data show CDR1 as SGDLS and CDR2 as YYNGEE. The CDR3 totals 15 residues. The DNA for the CDR3 is TGTGCCAGCAGCGGGAACCCCAGAGGGGACAATGAGCAGTTCTTC. Translating gives CASSGNPRGDNEQFF.

The V and J genes are TRBV19 and TRBJ2-7, with TRBD1 matching over 7 bases. The CDR3 loop spans 16 amino acids. After removal of 1 base from V and 3 bases from J, the junction contained 9 bases not matched to a gene. Germline V lookup: CDR1 LNHDA, CDR2 SQIVND (reference sequence). The CDR3 region is CASSIVRTGNFYEQYF. The CDR3 DNA follows: TGTGCCAGTAGTATAGTTCGGACAGGAAATTTCTACGAGCAGTACTTC.

The V and J genes are TRBV5-1 and TRBJ2-5; weak D call: TRBD2 (7 bases). The V gene's germline CDR1 is SGHRS and CDR2 YFSETQ. The germline V and J ends were trimmed by 5 bases and 0 bases, with 14 bases remaining between them. The CDR3 extends over 15 amino acids. CDR3 region: CASRGGDKYQETQYF. CDR3 nucleotides: TGCGCCAGCAGAGGGGGGGATAAGTACCAAGAGACCCAGTACTTC.

Only a few counts were recorded for this clone. The rearrangement uses TRBV28 and TRBJ2-4; D gene unclear. Germline values: CDR1 MDHEN, CDR2 SYDVKM. The CDR3 consists of 16 residues. The V gene lost 5 bases and the J gene lost 4 bases, with 18 bases spanning the gap. This chain's CDR3 is CASSRYKDGPKNIQYF. CDR3 coding DNA: TGTGCCAGCAGTCGATACAAGGACGGACCAAAAAACATTCAGTACTTC.

This clone was counted between two and nine times. The chain carries TRBV28 and TRBJ1-2; TRBD1 agrees at 8 bases. In germline, CDR1 is MDHEN, CDR2 SYDVKM. Unmatched junction bases numbered 6, after V lost 5 bases and J lost 4 bases. This CDR3 contains 14 residues. CDR3 amino acids: CASSTTDRVYGYTF. CDR3 sequence (DNA): TGTGCCAGCAGTACGACGGACAGGGTCTATGGCTACACCTTC.

The chain couples TRBV11-3 to TRBJ1-1; TRBD1 is a possible D gene (6 bases). CDR1 is SGHNT, CDR2 YENEEA, per germline. This CDR3 spans 15 amino acids. V was shortened by 4 bases and J by 3 bases, with 15 bases between the two germline ends. CDR3 in DNA: TGTGCCAGCAGCTCGCCACAGGGAATTGACACTGAAGCTTTCTTT. It is translated as CASSSPQGIDTEAFF.

This chain links TRBV5-8 with TRBJ2-6, with D perhaps given as TRBD1 or TRBD2 (5 bases each). The CDR3 runs 20 residues. V was trimmed by 3 bases and J by 0 bases, leaving 22 bases between them. Germline-derived CDR1 and CDR2 are SGHTS and YDEGEE. CDR3 loop: CASSWTWGYGRDSGANVLTF. CDR3 coding DNA: TGTGCCAGCAGCTGGACTTGGGGGTATGGCAGGGACTCTGGGGCCAACGTCCTGACTTTC.

V and J are TRBV4-2 and TRBJ1-2, with D possibly TRBD1 on 6 matching bases. V lost 0 bases to trimming and J lost 4 bases, with 12 bases between them. The germline CDR1 and CDR2 sequences are LGHNA and YNFKEQ. The CDR3 extends over 15 amino acids. CDR3 nucleotides: TGTGCCAGCAGCCAAGATAGGGGGGCCAGCTATGGCTACACCTTC. Protein product: CASSQDRGASYGYTF.